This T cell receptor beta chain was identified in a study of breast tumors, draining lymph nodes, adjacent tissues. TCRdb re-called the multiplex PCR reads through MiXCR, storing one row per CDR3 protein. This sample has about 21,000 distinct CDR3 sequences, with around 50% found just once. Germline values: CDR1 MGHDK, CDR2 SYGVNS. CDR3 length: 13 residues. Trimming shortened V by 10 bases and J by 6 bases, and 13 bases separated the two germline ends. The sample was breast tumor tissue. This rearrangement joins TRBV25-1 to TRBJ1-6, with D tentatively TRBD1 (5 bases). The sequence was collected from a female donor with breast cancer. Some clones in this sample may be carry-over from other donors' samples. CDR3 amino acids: CATSPGPNSPLHF. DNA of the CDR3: TGTGCCACCTCACCGGGACCTAATTCACCCCTCCACTTT.